A single sample gave rise to the 2 T cell receptor beta chains below, sequenced in a study of tumor-infiltrating lymphocytes in primary liver carcinoma. With a constant-region primer, TCR beta cDNA was made from about 0.5 ug of total RNA. What produced the TCR beta libraries was three nested multiplex PCR rounds using slightly modified ARM-PCR. Investigators reported that the first two PCR rounds, at 10 cycles each, used TRBV1-TRBV30 forward primers with a C-beta reverse primer. TCRdb analysed the multiplex PCR reads with MiXCR anew, one entry per CDR3 protein. The sample includes hundreds of thousands of distinct CDR3 sequences, roughly three fifths seen only once; the top ten take about 15%. Unsorted whole blood supplied the RNA, and germline DNA was extracted too. Sequencing input: peripheral blood. These receptors came from a woman aged 30 to 39 with primary liver carcinoma and hepatitis B virus infection.

As concerns this clonotype: One junction end disagrees with the germline gene, perhaps due to a read error. The chain joins TRBV6-5 to TRBJ1-5, with 9 bases aligning to TRBD1. The CDR3 sequence is 14 residues long. In germline, CDR1 is MNHEY, CDR2 SVGAGI. Written as DNA, the CDR3 is TGTGCCGGCAGCCTTGGGACAGGGAATCAGCCCCAGCATTTT. Protein: CAGSLGTGNQPQHF.

This clonotype was seen more than once but under ten times. The V and J genes are TRBV29-1 and TRBJ1-1; the D gene is possibly TRBD1 (6 bases). Trimming took off 5 bases at V and 0 bases at J, with 10 bases between the two ends. The CDR3 length is 13 residues. The germline gives CDR1 SQVTM, CDR2 ANQGSEA. The CDR3 DNA is TGCAGCGTTTCCGGACAGCTGAACACTGAAGCTTTCTTT. Translated: CSVSGQLNTEAFF. Variable domain in full (rest from reference TRBV29-1 and TRBJ1-1): SAVISQKPSRDICQRGTSLTIQCQVDSQVTMMFWYRQQPGQSLTLIATANQGSEATYESGFVIDKFPISRPNLTFSTLTVSNMSPEDSSIYLCSVSGQLNTEAFFGQGTRLTVV.